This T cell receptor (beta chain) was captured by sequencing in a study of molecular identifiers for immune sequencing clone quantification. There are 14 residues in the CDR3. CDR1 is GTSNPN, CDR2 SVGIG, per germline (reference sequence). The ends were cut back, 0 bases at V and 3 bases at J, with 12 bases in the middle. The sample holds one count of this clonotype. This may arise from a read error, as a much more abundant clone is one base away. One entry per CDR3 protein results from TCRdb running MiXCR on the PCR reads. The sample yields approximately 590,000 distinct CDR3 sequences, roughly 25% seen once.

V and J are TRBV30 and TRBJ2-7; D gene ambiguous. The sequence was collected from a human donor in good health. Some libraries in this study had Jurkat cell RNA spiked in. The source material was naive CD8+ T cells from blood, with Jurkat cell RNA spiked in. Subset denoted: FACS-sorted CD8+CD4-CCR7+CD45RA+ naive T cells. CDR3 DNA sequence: TGTGCCTGGAGTGTCGGAACAGTGGGCTACGAGCAGTACTTC. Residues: CAWSVGTVGYEQYF.